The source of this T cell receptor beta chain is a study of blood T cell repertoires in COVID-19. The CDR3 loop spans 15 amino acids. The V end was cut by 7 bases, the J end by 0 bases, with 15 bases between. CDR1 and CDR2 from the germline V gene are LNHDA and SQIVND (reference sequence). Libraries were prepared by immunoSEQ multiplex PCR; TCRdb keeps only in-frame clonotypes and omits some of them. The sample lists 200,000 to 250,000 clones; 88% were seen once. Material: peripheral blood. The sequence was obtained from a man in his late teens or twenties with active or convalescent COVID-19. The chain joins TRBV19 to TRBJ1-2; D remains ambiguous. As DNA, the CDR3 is TGTGCCAGTACCCCCCCCGCCGTAGCTAACTATGGCTACACCTTC. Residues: CASTPPAVANYGYTF.